A selection of T cell receptor beta chains follows, all from one sample in a study of PD-1 blockade in mismatch repair-deficient tumors. This table comes from immunoSEQ multiplex PCR, and its TCRdb copy is limited to in-frame clones, with some not included. The repertoire holds more than 20,000 clones, with 70% to 90% as singletons. The input for sequencing was peripheral blood, taken 2 weeks after starting pembrolizumab. These receptors were obtained from an adult with mismatch repair-deficient cancer. CDR3s include the opening cysteine and the closing phenylalanine or tryptophan. D genes are given only for firm matches. Clone size is not always given. Where it is, it says once, few, many or a class for expanded clones.

cdr3_aa	cdr3_nt	clone_size	v_call	d_call	j_call
CASSLRDRAQETQYF	TGTGCCAGCAGCTTAAGAGACAGGGCCCAAGAGACCCAGTACTTC	.	TRBV7-6	TRBD1	TRBJ2-5
CASSLGLAVAEQFF	TGTGCCAGCAGCTTAGGGCTAGCAGTCGCTGAGCAGTTCTTC	.	TRBV11-2	.	TRBJ2-1
CASSFPPGQAYEQYF	TGTGCCAGCAGCTTCCCTCCGGGACAGGCGTACGAGCAGTACTTC	.	TRBV11-2	TRBD1	TRBJ2-7
CASSSGGVGANVLTF	TGTGCCAGCAGCTCCGGAGGGGTCGGGGCCAACGTCCTGACTTTC	.	TRBV11-2	.	TRBJ2-6
CASSRRASNEQFF	TGTGCCAGCAGCCGCCGGGCCAGCAATGAGCAGTTCTTC	.	TRBV7-3	.	TRBJ2-1
CASSEVANQNQPQHF	TGTGCCAGCAGTGAAGTGGCTAATCAAAATCAGCCCCAGCATTTT	.	TRBV6-1	.	TRBJ1-5
CSLTLGGLYTEAFF	TGCAGCCTGACGTTGGGGGGCTTGTACACTGAAGCTTTCTTT	once	TRBV29-1	.	TRBJ1-1
CSAPIAVEQFF	TGCAGTGCCCCCATAGCAGTTGAGCAGTTCTTC	once	TRBV20-1	.	TRBJ2-1
CASSLGQAIPYEQYF	TGTGCCAGCAGCTTAGGGCAGGCGATCCCCTACGAGCAGTACTTC	.	TRBV11-3	.	TRBJ2-7
CASSLPGNTIYF	TGTGCCAGCAGTTTACCAGGAAACACCATATATTTT	.	TRBV28	.	TRBJ1-3
CASSHSSYEQYF	TGTGCCAGCAGCCACAGCTCCTACGAGCAGTACTTC	.	TRBV11-3	.	TRBJ2-7
CASSRGDSGANVLTF	TGCGCCAGCAGTAGAGGGGACTCTGGGGCCAACGTCCTGACTTTC	.	TRBV5-1	.	TRBJ2-6
CATGIDRGLGNTGELFF	TGCGCCACCGGAATCGACAGAGGACTAGGGAACACCGGGGAGCTGTTTTTT	.	TRBV10-1	TRBD2	TRBJ2-2
CASSLNRAGNEQFF	TGTGCCAGCAGCTTAAACAGGGCAGGGAATGAGCAGTTCTTC	.	TRBV7-9	.	TRBJ2-1
CASNQGEVTEAFF	TGTGCCAGCAATCAGGGCGAGGTCACTGAAGCTTTCTTT	.	TRBV6-1	.	TRBJ1-1
CASSYSIWTEAFF	TGTGCCAGCAGTTACTCAATCTGGACTGAAGCTTTCTTT	.	TRBV6-6	.	TRBJ1-1
CASSPTSGYPYEQYF	TGTGCCAGCTCACCAACCAGCGGGTACCCCTACGAGCAGTACTTC	.	TRBV18	.	TRBJ2-7
CASSLAGLANEQFF	TGTGCCAGCAGCTTAGCGGGACTAGCGAATGAGCAGTTCTTC	.	TRBV7-6	TRBD2	TRBJ2-1
CASSPLQGFYGYTF	TGTGCCAGCAGCCCACTACAGGGGTTCTATGGCTACACCTTC	.	TRBV7-8	TRBD1	TRBJ1-2
CASSPGATGLNYEQYF	TGTGCCAGCAGCCCAGGGGCAACGGGACTGAACTACGAGCAGTACTTC	.	TRBV14	.	TRBJ2-7
CASSKTGDRLRGQYF	TGTGCCAGCAGTAAGACAGGGGATCGTCTACGTGGGCAGTACTTC	few	TRBV6-1	TRBD1	TRBJ2-7
CASSFSAGRGNTEAFF	TGTGCCAGCAGCTTCTCCGCCGGCAGGGGGAACACTGAAGCTTTCTTT	once	TRBV7-2	.	TRBJ1-1
CASSKGHVNTEAFF	TGTGCCAGCAGCAAGGGACATGTGAACACTGAAGCTTTCTTT	.	TRBV21-1	.	TRBJ1-1
CSAQNTEAFF	TGCAGCGCGCAGAACACTGAAGCTTTCTTT	once	TRBV29-1	.	TRBJ1-1
CASSIPSYNEQFF	TGTGCCAGCAGCATTCCCTCCTACAATGAGCAGTTCTTC	.	TRBV7-2	.	TRBJ2-1
CASSSRQRVNTEAFF	TGTGCCAGCAGCTCTAGACAGCGGGTGAACACTGAAGCTTTCTTT	.	TRBV7-2	.	TRBJ1-1
CASSFGQGDEQYF	TGTGCCAGCAGCTTCGGACAGGGCGACGAGCAGTACTTC	.	TRBV5-5	TRBD1	TRBJ2-7
CAISAGSRISGANVLTF	TGTGCCATCAGTGCTGGGTCTCGGATCTCTGGGGCCAACGTCCTGACTTTC	.	TRBV10-3	.	TRBJ2-6
CAIGSSYEQYF	TGTGCCATCGGGTCATCCTACGAGCAGTACTTC	.	TRBV10-3	.	TRBJ2-7
CASSAGTSGPDTQYF	TGTGCCAGCAGCGCCGGGACTAGCGGGCCAGATACGCAGTATTTT	.	TRBV6-4	TRBD2	TRBJ2-3
CAISESSGLASTYNEQFF	TGTGCCATCAGTGAGTCCTCGGGACTAGCGAGCACCTACAATGAGCAGTTCTTC	.	TRBV10-3	TRBD2	TRBJ2-1
CASSSGGWNEQFF	TGTGCCAGCAGCTCCGGAGGGTGGAATGAGCAGTTCTTC	.	TRBV7-3	.	TRBJ2-1
CASSLQGVYNEQFF	TGTGCCAGCAGTTTACAGGGGGTGTACAATGAGCAGTTCTTC	.	TRBV28	TRBD1	TRBJ2-1
CASSVGLAGAEQYF	TGTGCCAGCAGCGTAGGGCTAGCGGGAGCCGAGCAGTACTTC	.	TRBV9	TRBD2	TRBJ2-7
CASSPSGGTSNTEAFF	TGTGCCAGCAGCCCCTCGGGGGGGACCTCGAACACTGAAGCTTTCTTT	.	TRBV7-9	.	TRBJ1-1
CASNPAPDSSHEQYF	TGTGCCAGCAATCCGGCCCCGGATAGCTCCCACGAGCAGTACTTC	.	TRBV6-6	.	TRBJ2-7
CASSPPDRGYEQYF	TGCGCCAGCAGCCCGCCTGACAGGGGCTACGAGCAGTACTTC	medium-sized	TRBV5-1	TRBD1	TRBJ2-7
CASSSYIGGRYEQYF	TGTGCCAGCAGTAGTTACATCGGGGGCAGGTACGAGCAGTACTTC	.	TRBV6-5	.	TRBJ2-7
CASSPKRVGIFTDTQYF	TGTGCCAGCAGCCCTAAGCGGGTCGGTATTTTCACAGATACGCAGTATTTT	once	TRBV7-9	.	TRBJ2-3
CASSLSSGGPYEQYF	TGTGCCAGCAGCTTAAGTAGCGGGGGGCCCTACGAGCAGTACTTC	.	TRBV7-2	TRBD2	TRBJ2-7
CASSERVAGTANTEAFF	TGTGCCAGCAGTGAAAGGGTCGCCGGGACAGCGAACACTGAAGCTTTCTTT	.	TRBV6-1	TRBD1	TRBJ1-1
CASSEATGRGTDTQYF	TGTGCCAGCAGTGAAGCGACAGGGCGAGGCACAGATACGCAGTATTTT	.	TRBV6-1	TRBD1	TRBJ2-3
CASSFDWGQGIRETQYF	TGTGCCAGCAGCTTCGATTGGGGACAGGGGATTCGAGAGACCCAGTACTTC	.	TRBV13	TRBD1	TRBJ2-5